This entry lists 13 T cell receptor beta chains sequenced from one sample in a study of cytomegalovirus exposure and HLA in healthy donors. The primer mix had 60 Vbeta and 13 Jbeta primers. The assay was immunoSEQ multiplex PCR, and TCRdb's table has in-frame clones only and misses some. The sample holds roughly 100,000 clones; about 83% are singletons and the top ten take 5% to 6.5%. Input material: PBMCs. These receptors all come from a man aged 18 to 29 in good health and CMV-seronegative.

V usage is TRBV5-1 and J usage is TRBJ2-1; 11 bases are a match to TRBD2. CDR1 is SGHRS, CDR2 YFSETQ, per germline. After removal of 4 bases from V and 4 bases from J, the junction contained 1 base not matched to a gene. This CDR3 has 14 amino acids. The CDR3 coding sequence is TGCGCCAGCAGCACTAGCGGGAGTTACAATGAGCAGTTCTTC. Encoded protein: CASSTSGSYNEQFF.

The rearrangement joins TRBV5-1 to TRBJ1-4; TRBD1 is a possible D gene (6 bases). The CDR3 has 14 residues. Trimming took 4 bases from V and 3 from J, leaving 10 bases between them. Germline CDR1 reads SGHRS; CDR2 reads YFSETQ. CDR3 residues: CASSGGQSNEKLFF. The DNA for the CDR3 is TGCGCCAGCAGCGGCGGACAGTCTAATGAAAAACTGTTTTTT.

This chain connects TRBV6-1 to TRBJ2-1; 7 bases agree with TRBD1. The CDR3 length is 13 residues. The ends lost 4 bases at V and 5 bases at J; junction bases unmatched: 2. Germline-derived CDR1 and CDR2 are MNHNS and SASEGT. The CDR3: CASSVTGHNEQFF. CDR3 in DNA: TGTGCCAGCAGTGTGACAGGGCACAATGAGCAGTTCTTC.

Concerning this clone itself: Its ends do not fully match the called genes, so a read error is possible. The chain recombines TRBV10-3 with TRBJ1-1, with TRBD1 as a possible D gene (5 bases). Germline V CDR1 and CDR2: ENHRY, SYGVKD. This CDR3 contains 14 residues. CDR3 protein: CATSESIRGTEAFF. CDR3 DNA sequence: TGTGCCACCAGTGAGTCGATTCGGGGGACTGAAGCCTTCTTT.

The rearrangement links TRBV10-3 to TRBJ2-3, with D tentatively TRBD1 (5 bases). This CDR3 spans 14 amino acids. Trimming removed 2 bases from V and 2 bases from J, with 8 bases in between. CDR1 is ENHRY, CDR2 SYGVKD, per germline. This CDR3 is CAISERGITDTQYF. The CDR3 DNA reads TGTGCCATCAGTGAGAGGGGAATCACAGATACGCAGTATTTT.

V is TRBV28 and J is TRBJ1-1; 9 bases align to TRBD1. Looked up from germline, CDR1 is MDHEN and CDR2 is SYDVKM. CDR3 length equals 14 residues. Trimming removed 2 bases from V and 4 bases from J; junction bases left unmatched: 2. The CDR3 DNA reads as TGTGCCAGCAGTTTAGGACAGGGGCGCACTGAAGCTTTCTTT. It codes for CASSLGQGRTEAFF. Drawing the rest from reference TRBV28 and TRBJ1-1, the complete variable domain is DVKVTQSSRYLVKRTGEKVFLECVQDMDHENMFWYRQDPGLGLRLIYFSYDVKMKEKGDIPEGYSVSREKKERFSLILESASTNQTSMYLCASSLGQGRTEAFFGQGTRLTVV.

CDR3 loop: CASSLDSSPPETQYF. DNA of the CDR3: TGTGCCAGCAGCTTAGATTCTAGTCCTCCAGAGACCCAGTACTTC. V gene TRBV7-6 combines with J gene TRBJ2-5, with unresolved D. V shed 1 base and J shed 4 bases, with 13 bases lying between them. Germline-derived CDR1 and CDR2 are SGHVS and FNYEAQ. The CDR3 runs to 15 residues.

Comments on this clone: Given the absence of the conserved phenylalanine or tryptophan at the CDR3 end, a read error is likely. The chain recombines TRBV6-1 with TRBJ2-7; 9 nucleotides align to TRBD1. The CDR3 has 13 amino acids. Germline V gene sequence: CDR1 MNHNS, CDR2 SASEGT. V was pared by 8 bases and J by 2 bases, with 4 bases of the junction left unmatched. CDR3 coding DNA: TGTGCCAGCGAGCGGGACAGGGCCTACGAGCAGTACCTC. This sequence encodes CASERDRAYEQYL.

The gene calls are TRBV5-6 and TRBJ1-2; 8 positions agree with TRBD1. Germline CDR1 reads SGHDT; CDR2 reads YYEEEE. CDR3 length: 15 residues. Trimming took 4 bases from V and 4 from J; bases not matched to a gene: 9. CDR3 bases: TGTGCCAGCAGCCCAGGACAGGGTTTCGCCTATGGCTACACCTTC. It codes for CASSPGQGFAYGYTF.

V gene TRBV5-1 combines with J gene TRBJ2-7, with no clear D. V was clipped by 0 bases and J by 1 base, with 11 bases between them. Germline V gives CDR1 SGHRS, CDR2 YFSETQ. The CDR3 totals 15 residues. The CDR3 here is CASSLETFLSYEQYF. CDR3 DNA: TGCGCCAGCAGCTTGGAGACATTTTTGTCCTACGAGCAGTACTTC.

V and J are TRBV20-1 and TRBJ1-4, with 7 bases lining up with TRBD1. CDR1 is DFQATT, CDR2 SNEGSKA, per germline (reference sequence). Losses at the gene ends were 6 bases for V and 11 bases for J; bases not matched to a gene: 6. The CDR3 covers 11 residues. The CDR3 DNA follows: TGCAGTGCCAGGACAGGACCGAAACTGTTTTTT. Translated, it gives CSARTGPKLFF.

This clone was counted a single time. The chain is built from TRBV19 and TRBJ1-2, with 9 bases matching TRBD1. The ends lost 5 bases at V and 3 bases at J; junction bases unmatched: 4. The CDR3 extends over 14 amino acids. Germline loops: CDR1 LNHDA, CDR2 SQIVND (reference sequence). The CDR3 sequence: CASSVRDRDYGYTF. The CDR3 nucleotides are TGTGCCAGTAGTGTCCGGGACAGGGACTATGGCTACACCTTC.

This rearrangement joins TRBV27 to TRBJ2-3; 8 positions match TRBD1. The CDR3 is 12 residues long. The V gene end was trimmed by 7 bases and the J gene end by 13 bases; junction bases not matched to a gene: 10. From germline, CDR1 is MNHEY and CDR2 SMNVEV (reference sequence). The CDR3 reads CASKARAGGEYF. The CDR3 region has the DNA TGTGCCAGCAAAGCAAGAGCAGGGGGCGAGTATTTT.